The 5 T cell receptor beta chains reported below all come from one sample, sequenced in a study of blood T cell repertoires in COVID-19. TCRdb's copy holds only in-frame clones and misses some; the assay was immunoSEQ multiplex PCR. The sample carries roughly 350,000 clones, 70% to 90% recorded once. Sequenced: peripheral blood. All receptors come from a woman aged 50 to 60 with active or convalescent COVID-19.

The chain links TRBV6-1 to TRBJ2-7; 7 nucleotides agree with TRBD2. Germline V gene data show CDR1 as MNHNS and CDR2 as SASEGT. This CDR3 has 15 residues. J lost 2 bases, V lost 2 bases, and 6 bases had no gene match. The CDR3 sequence is CASSEPGEGTYEQYF. CDR3 nucleotides: TGTGCCAGCAGTGAACCCGGGGAGGGGACCTACGAGCAGTACTTC.

The rearrangement uses TRBV7-6 and TRBJ1-1, with 8 bases identical to TRBD1. Germline loops: CDR1 SGHVS, CDR2 FNYEAQ. The CDR3 extends over 15 amino acids. The V gene end was trimmed by 5 bases and the J gene end by 0 bases; junction bases not matched to a gene: 5. Here the CDR3 reads CASSHRQGLNTEAFF. The CDR3 DNA sequence: TGTGCCAGCAGCCACAGACAGGGGCTGAACACTGAAGCTTTCTTT.

The rearrangement uses TRBV7-9 and TRBJ1-2; 7 bases fit TRBD1. The CDR3 totals 14 residues. Germline assignment: CDR1 SEHNR and CDR2 FQNEAQ (reference sequence). J was trimmed by 2 bases and V by 6 bases; bases with no gene match: 6. CDR3 region: CASRPPGGNYGYTF. The DNA of the CDR3 is TGTGCCAGCAGGCCTCCAGGGGGAAACTATGGCTACACCTTC.

The V call is TRBV4-2, the J call TRBJ1-5; 10 bases are a match to TRBD1. CDR3 size: 15 residues. CDR1 and CDR2 from the germline V gene are LGHNA and YNFKEQ. The V and J ends lost 1 base and 6 bases, in that order; junction bases with no gene match: 3. CDR3 amino acids: CASSQGTGGGQPQHF. In nucleotides, the CDR3 is TGTGCCAGCAGCCAAGGGACAGGGGGTGGTCAGCCCCAGCATTTT.

The chain has TRBV11-2 and TRBJ1-1; no firm D call. CDR3 length equals 18 residues. V was clipped by 1 base and J by 0 bases, with 18 bases between them. In germline, CDR1 is SGHAT, CDR2 FQNNGV. The CDR3: CASSLVTVRDRMNTEAFF. The CDR3 DNA sequence: TGTGCCAGCAGCTTAGTAACAGTTCGGGATCGAATGAACACTGAAGCTTTCTTT.